The clone carrying this T cell receptor (beta chain) was seen once. This sample stems from a study of shared clonotypes between healthy human individuals. Trimming left V 6 bases short and J 13 bases short, with 13 bases between. This CDR3 is 10 amino acids long. In germline, CDR1 is DFQATT, CDR2 SNEGSKA (reference sequence). The donor population consisted of healthy HIV-negative adults with no recent acute infections or vaccinations. Replicate PCRs for sorted subsets used roughly 200 ng DNA; this equaled around 29,000 T cell genomes. The protocol was immunoSEQ multiplex PCR, while the TCRdb copy is restricted to in-frame clones and leaves out a portion. Of about 2 million clones detected, 95% appear once; the ten largest clones hold under 0.15%.

The clonotype comes from a man in his late teens or twenties in good health. The sequencing sample was made of naive CD4+ T cells sorted from blood. As for subset: CD45RA+ positively selected. This chain uses TRBV20-1 with TRBJ2-1; D possibly uses TRBD1 or TRBD2 (5 bases each). The CDR3 protein is CSAGAGRQFF. The CDR3 nucleotides are TGCAGTGCCGGGGCGGGCCGACAGTTCTTC.